The 7 T cell receptor beta chains given below trace back to one sample, sequenced in a study of early T cells in non-severe SARS-CoV-2 infection (dated by TCRdb to 2020 to 2022). Library creation used 5' RACE. For sequencing, a NextSeq 500 was employed. The public reads were run again by TCRdb, first through fastp at Q25 and then through MiXCR, and only productive beta chains were kept. Duplicate CDR3 protein sequences are folded into a single record with the most common DNA and genes. The sample table shows under 50,000 distinct CDR3 sequences, and less than 4.5% are seen once. Of the sample, 5% to 6.5% is held by the ten largest clones. The sequencing sample was made of whole blood. These TCRs come from an adult who was a healthcare worker with PCR-confirmed SARS-CoV-2 infection or an uninfected control (not recorded which).

The sample holds a few counts of this clonotype. The chain is built from TRBV29-1 and TRBJ2-1, with 7 bases identical to TRBD1. The germline V gene has CDR1 SQVTM and CDR2 ANQGSEA. Trimming cost V 6 bases and J 5 bases; bases outside gene matches: 10. There are 14 residues in the CDR3. DNA for the CDR3: TGCAGCGTCGGCGACAGGGCTTCGGACAATGAGCAGTTCTTC. The encoded protein is CSVGDRASDNEQFF.

The sample holds many counts of this clonotype. This CDR3 is CSARRNRDLEKLFF. CDR3 in DNA: TGCAGTGCTAGAAGAAACAGGGACCTTGAAAAACTGTTTTTT. V usage is TRBV20-1 and J usage is TRBJ1-4; TRBD1 is a possible D gene (6 bases). Germline V gene lookup returns CDR1 DFQATT and CDR2 SNEGSKA (reference sequence). The V end was cut by 2 bases, the J end by 7 bases, with 14 bases between. The CDR3 loop spans 14 amino acids.

The sample holds many counts of this clonotype. V gene TRBV9 combines with J gene TRBJ1-5; D is possibly TRBD1 (5 bases). Germline V gene sequence: CDR1 SGDLS, CDR2 YYNGEE. V was clipped by 8 bases and J by 3 bases, with 12 bases between them. The CDR3 sequence is 13 residues long. Here the CDR3 DNA reads TGTGCCAGTTCGCGGGACGTCAATCAGCCCCAGCATTTT. This codes for CASSRDVNQPQHF.

The sample holds many counts of this clonotype. The chain couples TRBV20-1 to TRBJ2-3; D call uncertain. This CDR3 is built from 14 residues. From germline, CDR1 is DFQATT and CDR2 SNEGSKA (reference sequence). Trimming removed 0 bases from V and 5 bases from J, with 12 bases in between. The CDR3, as DNA: TGCAGTGCTAGAGACACCCTGGGGTTAGATACGCAGTATTTT. Its protein product is CSARDTLGLDTQYF.

This clonotype was recorded a few times. V is TRBV6-5 and J is TRBJ2-1; 7 nucleotides match TRBD1. Germline values: CDR1 MNHEY, CDR2 SVGAGI. The junction had 6 bases not matched to a gene; V was cut back by 2 bases and J by 5 bases. The CDR3 is 15 amino acids. The CDR3 loop is CASSYTNRGDNEQFF. CDR3 DNA: TGTGCCAGCAGTTACACAAACAGGGGCGACAATGAGCAGTTCTTC.

This CDR3 reads CASSLVGTSGSTETQYF. The CDR3 DNA sequence: TGTGCCAGCAGCTTAGTGGGGACTAGCGGGAGTACGGAGACCCAGTACTTC. The chain employs TRBV7-8 and TRBJ2-5; TRBD2 aligns across 14 bases. V shed 1 base and J 5 bases; nucleotides not matched to a gene: 6. The CDR3 is 17 residues long. From germline, CDR1 is SGHVS and CDR2 FQNEAQ.

This clonotype occurred many times. The J gene is TRBJ2-7, the V gene TRBV12-5; possibly TRBD1 for D (6 bases). CDR3 length equals 14 residues. Deletions cut 1 base from V and 2 bases from J, with 9 bases between. The germline CDR1 and CDR2 sequences are LGHNT and FRNRAP. CDR3 DNA sequence: TGTGCTAGTGGTTTGGGTGACAGGCCCTACGAGCAGTACTTC. It codes for CASGLGDRPYEQYF.